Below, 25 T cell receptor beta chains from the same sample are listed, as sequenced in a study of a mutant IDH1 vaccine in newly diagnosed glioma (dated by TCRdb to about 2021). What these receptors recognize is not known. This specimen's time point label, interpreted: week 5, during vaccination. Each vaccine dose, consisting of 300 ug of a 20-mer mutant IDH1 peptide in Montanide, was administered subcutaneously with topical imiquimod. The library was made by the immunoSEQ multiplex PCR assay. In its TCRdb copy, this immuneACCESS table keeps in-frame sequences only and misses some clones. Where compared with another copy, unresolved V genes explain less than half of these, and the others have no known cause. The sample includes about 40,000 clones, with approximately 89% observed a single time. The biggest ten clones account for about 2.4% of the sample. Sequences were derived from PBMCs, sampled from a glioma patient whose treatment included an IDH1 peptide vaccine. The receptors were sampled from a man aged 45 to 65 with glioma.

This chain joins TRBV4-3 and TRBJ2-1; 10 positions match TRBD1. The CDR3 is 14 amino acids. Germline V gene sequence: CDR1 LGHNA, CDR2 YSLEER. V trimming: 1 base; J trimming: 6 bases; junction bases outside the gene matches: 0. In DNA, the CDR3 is TGCGCCAGCAGCCAAGGGACAGGGGGCAATGAGCAGTTCTTC. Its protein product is CASSQGTGGNEQFF.

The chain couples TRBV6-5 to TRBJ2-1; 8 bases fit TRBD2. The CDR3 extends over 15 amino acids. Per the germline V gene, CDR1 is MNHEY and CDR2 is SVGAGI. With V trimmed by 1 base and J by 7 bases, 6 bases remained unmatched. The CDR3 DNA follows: TGTGCCAGCAGTTACTTGTCGGGGGGGCGGAATGAGCAGTTCTTC. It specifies CASSYLSGGRNEQFF.

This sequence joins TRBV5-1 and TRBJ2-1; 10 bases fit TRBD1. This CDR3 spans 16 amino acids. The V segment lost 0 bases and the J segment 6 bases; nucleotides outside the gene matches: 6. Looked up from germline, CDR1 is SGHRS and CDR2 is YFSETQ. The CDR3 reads CASSLVAGQGSNEQFF. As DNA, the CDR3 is TGCGCCAGCAGCTTGGTAGCGGGACAGGGGAGCAATGAGCAGTTCTTC.

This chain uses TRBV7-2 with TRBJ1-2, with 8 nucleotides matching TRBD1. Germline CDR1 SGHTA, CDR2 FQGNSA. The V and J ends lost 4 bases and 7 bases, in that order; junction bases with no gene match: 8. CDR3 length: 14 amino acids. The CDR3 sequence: CASSSPGTGRGYTF. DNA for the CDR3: TGTGCCAGCAGCTCCCCCGGGACAGGTCGTGGCTACACCTTC.

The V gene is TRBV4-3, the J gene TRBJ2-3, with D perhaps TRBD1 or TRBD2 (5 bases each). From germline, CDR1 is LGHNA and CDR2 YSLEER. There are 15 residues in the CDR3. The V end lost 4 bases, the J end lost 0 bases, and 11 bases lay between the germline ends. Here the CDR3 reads CASSLGGGSTDTQYF. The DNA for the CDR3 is TGCGCCAGCAGCCTAGGTGGGGGAAGCACAGATACGCAGTATTTT.

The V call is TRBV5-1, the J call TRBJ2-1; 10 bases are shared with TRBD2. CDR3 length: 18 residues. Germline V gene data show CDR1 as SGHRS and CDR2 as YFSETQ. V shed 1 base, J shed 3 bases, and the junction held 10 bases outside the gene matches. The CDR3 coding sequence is TGCGCCAGCAGCTTGTCGTTCGCTAGCGGGGGTCTCTACAATGAGCAGTTCTTC. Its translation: CASSLSFASGGLYNEQFF.

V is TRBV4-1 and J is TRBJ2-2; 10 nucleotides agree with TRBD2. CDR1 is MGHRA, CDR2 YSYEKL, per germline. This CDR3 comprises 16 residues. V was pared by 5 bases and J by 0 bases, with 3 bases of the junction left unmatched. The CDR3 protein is CASSLGLASNTGELFF. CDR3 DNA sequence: TGCGCCAGCAGCTTGGGACTAGCGTCGAACACCGGGGAGCTGTTTTTT.

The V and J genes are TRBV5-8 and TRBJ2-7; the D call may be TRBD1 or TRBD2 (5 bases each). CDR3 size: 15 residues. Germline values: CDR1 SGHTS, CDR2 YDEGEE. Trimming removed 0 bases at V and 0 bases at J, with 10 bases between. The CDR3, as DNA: TGTGCCAGCAGCTTGGGGGGACGGTCCTCCTACGAGCAGTACTTC. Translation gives CASSLGGRSSYEQYF.

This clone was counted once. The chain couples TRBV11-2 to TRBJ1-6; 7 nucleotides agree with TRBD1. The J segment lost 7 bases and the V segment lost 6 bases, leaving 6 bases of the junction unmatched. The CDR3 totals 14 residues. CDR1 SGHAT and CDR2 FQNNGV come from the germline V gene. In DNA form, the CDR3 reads TGTGCCAGCAGGCGGACAGGCTCCAATTCACCCCTCCACTTT. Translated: CASRRTGSNSPLHF.

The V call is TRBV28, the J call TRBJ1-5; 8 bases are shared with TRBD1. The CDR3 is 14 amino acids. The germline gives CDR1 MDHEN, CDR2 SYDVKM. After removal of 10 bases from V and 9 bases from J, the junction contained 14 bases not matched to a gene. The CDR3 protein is CATRGSGGSWPQHF. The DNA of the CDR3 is TGTGCCACCCGTGGATCAGGGGGCTCATGGCCCCAGCATTTT.

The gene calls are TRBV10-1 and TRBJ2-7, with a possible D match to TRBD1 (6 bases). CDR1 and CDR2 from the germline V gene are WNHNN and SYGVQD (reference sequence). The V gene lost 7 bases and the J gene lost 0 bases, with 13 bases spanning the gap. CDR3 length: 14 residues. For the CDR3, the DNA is TGCGCCAGCAACACCCAGGGGAGCTCCTACGAGCAGTACTTC. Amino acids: CASNTQGSSYEQYF.

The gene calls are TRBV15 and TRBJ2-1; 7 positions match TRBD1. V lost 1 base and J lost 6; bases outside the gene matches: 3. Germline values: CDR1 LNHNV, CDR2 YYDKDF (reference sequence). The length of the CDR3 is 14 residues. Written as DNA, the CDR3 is TGTGCCACCAGCAGAGGTGCAGGGGGCAATGAGCAGTTCTTC. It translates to CATSRGAGGNEQFF.

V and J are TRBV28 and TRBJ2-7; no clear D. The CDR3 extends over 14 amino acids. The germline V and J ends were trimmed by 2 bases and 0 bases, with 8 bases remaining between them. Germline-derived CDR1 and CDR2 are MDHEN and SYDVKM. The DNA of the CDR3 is TGTGCCAGCAGTTTAACCGACCCCTCCTACGAGCAGTACTTC. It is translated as CASSLTDPSYEQYF.

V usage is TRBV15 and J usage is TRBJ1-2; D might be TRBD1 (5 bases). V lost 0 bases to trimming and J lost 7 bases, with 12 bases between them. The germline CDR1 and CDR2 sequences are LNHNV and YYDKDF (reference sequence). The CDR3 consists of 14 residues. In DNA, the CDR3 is TGTGCCACCAGCAGAGAGGGAGGGACCCGTGGCTACACCTTC. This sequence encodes CATSREGGTRGYTF. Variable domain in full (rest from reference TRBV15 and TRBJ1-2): DAMVIQNPRYQVTQFGKPVTLSCSQTLNHNVMYWYQQKSSQAPKLLFHYYDKDFNNEADTPDNFQSRRPNTSFCFLDIRSPGLGDTAMYLCATSREGGTRGYTFGSGTRLTVV.

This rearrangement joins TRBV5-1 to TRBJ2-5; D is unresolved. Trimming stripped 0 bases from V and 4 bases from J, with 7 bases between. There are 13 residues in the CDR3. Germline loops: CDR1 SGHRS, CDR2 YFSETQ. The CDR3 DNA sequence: TGCGCCAGCAGCTTGGGGTATCGAGAGACCCAGTACTTC. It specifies CASSLGYRETQYF.

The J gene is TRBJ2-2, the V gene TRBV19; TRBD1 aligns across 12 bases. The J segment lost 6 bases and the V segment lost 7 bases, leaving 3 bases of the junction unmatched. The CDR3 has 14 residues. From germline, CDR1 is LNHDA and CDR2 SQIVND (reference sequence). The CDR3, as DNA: TGTGCCAGTAAGGGACAGGGGGCGTCCGGGGAGCTGTTTTTT. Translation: CASKGQGASGELFF.

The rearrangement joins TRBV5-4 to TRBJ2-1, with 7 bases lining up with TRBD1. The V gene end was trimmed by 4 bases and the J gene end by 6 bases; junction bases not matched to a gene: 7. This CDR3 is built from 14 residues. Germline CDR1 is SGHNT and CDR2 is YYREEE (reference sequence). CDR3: CASSPTGTGNEQFF. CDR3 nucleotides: TGTGCCAGCAGCCCGACAGGGACCGGCAATGAGCAGTTCTTC. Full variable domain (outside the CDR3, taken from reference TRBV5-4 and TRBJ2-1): ETGVTQSPTHLIKTRGQQVTLRCSSQSGHNTVSWYQQALGQGPQFIFQYYREEENGRGNFPPRFSGLQFPNYSSELNVNALELDDSALYLCASSPTGTGNEQFFGPGTRLTVL.

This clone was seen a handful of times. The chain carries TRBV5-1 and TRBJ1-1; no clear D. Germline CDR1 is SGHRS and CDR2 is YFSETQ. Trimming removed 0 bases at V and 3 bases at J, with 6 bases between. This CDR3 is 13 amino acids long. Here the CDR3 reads CASSLAKDTEAFF. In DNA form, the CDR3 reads TGCGCCAGCAGCTTGGCCAAGGACACTGAAGCTTTCTTT.

CDR3 nucleotides: TGTGCCAGCAGCCGTGTCCGGGGCACTGAAGCTTTCTTT. This sequence encodes CASSRVRGTEAFF. The chain employs TRBV7-6 and TRBJ1-1; no clear D gene. This CDR3 has 13 residues. Germline values: CDR1 SGHVS, CDR2 FNYEAQ. Deletions cut 5 bases from V and 4 bases from J, with 11 bases between.

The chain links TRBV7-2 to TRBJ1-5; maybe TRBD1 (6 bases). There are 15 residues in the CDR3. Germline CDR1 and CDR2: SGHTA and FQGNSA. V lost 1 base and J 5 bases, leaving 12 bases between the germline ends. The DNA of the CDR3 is TGTGCCAGCAGCTTAGGGACGACAGGTTATCAGCCCCAGCATTTT. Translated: CASSLGTTGYQPQHF.

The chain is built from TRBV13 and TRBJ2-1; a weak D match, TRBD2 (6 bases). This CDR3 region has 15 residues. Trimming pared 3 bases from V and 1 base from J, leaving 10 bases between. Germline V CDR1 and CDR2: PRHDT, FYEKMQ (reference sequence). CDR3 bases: TGTGCCAGCAGCTTCGGACGGGAGTCCTACAATGAGCAGTTCTTC. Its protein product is CASSFGRESYNEQFF.

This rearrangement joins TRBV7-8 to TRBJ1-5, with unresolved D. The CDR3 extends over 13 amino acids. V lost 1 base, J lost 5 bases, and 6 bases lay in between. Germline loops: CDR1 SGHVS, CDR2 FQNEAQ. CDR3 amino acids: CASSLVSDQPQHF. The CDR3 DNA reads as TGTGCCAGCAGCTTAGTTTCGGATCAGCCCCAGCATTTT.

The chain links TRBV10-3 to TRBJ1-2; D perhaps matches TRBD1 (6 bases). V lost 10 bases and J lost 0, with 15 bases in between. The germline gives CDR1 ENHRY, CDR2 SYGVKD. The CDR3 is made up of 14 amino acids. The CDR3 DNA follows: TGTGCCACATACTCGACAGGATCTAACTATGGCTACACCTTC. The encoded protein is CATYSTGSNYGYTF.

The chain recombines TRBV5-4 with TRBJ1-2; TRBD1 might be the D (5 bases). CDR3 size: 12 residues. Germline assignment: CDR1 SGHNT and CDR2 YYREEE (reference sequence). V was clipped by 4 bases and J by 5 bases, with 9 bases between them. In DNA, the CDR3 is TGTGCCAGCAGCGGAGGGGAGTATGGCTACACCTTC. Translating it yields CASSGGEYGYTF.

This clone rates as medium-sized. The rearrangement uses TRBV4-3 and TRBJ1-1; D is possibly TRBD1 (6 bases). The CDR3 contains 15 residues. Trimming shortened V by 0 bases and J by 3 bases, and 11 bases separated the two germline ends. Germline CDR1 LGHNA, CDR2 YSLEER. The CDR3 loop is CASSQDWGRDTEAFF. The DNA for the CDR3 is TGCGCCAGCAGCCAAGACTGGGGGCGGGACACTGAAGCTTTCTTT.